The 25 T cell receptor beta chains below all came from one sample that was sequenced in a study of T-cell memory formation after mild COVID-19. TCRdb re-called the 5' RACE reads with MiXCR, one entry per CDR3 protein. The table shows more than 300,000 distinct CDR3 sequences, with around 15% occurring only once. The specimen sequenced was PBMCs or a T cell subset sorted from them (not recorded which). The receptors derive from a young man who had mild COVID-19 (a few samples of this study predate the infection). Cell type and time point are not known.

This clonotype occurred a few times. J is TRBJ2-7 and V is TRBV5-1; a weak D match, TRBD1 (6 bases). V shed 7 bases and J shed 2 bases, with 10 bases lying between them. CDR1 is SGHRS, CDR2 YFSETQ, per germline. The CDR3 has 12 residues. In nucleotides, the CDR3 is TGCGCCAGCCCCGGACAGCCCTACGAGCAGTACGTC. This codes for CASPGQPYEQYV.

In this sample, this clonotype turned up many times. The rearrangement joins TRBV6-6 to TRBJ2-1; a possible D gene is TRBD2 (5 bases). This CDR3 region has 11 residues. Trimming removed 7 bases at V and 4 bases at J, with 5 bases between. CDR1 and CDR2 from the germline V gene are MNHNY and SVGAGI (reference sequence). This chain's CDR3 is CASTGYNEQFF. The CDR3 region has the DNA TGTGCCAGCACGGGATACAATGAGCAGTTCTTC.

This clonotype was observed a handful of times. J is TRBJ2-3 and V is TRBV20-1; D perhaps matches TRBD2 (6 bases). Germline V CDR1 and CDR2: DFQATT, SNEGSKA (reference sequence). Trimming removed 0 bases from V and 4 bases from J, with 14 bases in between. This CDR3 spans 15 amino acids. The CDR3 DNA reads TGCAGTGCTAGAGATTACCCTGCGGGGCCAGATACGCAGTATTTT. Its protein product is CSARDYPAGPDTQYF.

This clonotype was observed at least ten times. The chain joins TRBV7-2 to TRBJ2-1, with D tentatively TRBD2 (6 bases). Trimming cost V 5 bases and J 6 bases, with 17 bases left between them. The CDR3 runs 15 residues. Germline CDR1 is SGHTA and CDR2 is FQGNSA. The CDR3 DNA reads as TGTGCCAGCAGCCAAAAGCGGGTTTCCAGCAATGAGCAGTTCTTC. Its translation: CASSQKRVSSNEQFF.

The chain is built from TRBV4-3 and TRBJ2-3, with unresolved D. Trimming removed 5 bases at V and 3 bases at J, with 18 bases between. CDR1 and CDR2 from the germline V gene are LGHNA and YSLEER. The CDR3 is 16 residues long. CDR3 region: CASSKAPFPVTDTQYF. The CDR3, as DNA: TGCGCCAGCAGCAAGGCCCCATTTCCTGTGACAGATACGCAGTATTTT.

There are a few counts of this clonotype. The CDR3 sequence: CASSPGDRSMNTEAFF. The DNA for the CDR3 is TGCGCCAGCAGCCCCGGGGACAGGAGCATGAACACTGAAGCTTTCTTT. V and J are TRBV4-3 and TRBJ1-1; TRBD1 agrees at 8 bases. The CDR3 covers 16 residues. The trim removed 4 bases at V and 0 bases at J, leaving 7 bases unmatched. From germline, CDR1 is LGHNA and CDR2 YSLEER.

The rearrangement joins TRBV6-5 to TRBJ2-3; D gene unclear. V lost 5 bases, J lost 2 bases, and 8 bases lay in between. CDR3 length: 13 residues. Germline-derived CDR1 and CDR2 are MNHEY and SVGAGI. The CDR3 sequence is CASSHTTTDTQYF. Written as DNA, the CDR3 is TGTGCCAGCAGTCACACCACCACAGATACGCAGTATTTT.

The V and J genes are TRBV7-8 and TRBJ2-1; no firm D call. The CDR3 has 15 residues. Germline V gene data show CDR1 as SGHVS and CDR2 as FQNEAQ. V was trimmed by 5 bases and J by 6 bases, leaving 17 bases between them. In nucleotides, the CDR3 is TGTGCCAGCAGCCCCCTCCGGGTGAGGAGCAATGAGCAGTTCTTC. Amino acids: CASSPLRVRSNEQFF. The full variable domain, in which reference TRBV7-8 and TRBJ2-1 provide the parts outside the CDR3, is GAGVSQSPRYKVAKRGQDVALRCDPISGHVSLFWYQQALGQGPEFLTYFQNEAQLDKSGLPSDRFFAERPEGSVSTLKIQRTQQEDSAVYLCASSPLRVRSNEQFFGPGTRLTVL.

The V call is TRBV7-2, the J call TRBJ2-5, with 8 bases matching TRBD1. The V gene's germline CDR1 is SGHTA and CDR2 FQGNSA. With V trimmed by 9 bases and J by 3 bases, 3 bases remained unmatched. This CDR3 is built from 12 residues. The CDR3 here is CARGQGEETQYF. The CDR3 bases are TGTGCCAGAGGACAGGGAGAAGAGACCCAGTACTTC.

The CDR3 here is CAGGKGTYEQYF. The CDR3 nucleotides are TGTGCCGGGGGAAAGGGAACCTACGAGCAGTACTTC. This chain connects TRBV28 to TRBJ2-7; D may be TRBD1 or TRBD2 (5 bases each). Germline CDR1 is MDHEN and CDR2 is SYDVKM. V was shortened by 11 bases and J by 2 bases, with 13 bases between the two germline ends. The CDR3 has 12 residues.

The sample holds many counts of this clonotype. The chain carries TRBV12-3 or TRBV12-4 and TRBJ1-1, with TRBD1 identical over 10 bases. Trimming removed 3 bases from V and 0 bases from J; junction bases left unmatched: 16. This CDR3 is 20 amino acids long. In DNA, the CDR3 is TGTGCCAGCAGTTTTCTTAGGGGCGGGACAGGGGATCTCGTGAACACTGAAGCTTTCTTT. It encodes CASSFLRGGTGDLVNTEAFF.

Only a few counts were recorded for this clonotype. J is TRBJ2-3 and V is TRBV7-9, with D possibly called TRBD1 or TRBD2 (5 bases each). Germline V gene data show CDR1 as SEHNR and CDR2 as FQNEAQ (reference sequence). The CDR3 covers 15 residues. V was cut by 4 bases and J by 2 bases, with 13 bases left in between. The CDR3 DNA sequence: TGTGCCAGCAGCTCCCGGGGCGGAATCACAGATACGCAGTATTTT. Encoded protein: CASSSRGGITDTQYF.

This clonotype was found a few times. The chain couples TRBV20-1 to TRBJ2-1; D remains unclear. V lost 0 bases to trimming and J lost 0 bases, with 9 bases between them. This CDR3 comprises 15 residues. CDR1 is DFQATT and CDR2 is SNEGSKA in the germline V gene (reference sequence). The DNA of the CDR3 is TGCAGTGCTAGAGATCCTACGGGCTCCTACAATGAGCAGTTCTTC. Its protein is CSARDPTGSYNEQFF.

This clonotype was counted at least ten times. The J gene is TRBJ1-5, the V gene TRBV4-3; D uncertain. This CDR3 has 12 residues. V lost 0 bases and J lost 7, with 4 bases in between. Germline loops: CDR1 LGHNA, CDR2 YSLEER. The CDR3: CASSQDGQPQHF. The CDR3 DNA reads TGCGCCAGCAGCCAAGACGGGCAGCCCCAGCATTTT.

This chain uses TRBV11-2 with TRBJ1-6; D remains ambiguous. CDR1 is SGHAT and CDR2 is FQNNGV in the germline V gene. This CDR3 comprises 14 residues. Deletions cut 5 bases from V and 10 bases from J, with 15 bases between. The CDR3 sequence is CASSLSRGVSPLHF. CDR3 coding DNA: TGTGCCAGCAGCCTAAGCCGAGGTGTATCACCCCTCCACTTT.

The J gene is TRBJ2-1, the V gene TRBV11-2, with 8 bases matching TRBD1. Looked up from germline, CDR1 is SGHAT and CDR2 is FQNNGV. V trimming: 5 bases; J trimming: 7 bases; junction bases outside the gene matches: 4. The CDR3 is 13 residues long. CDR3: CASSTDRGNEQFF. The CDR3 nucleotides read TGTGCCAGCAGCACCGACAGGGGAAATGAGCAGTTCTTC.

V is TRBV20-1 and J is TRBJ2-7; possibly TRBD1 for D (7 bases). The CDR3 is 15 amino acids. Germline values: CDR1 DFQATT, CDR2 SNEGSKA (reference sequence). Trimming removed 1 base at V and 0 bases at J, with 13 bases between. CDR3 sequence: CSARGPGDSSYEQYV. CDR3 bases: TGCAGTGCTAGAGGACCGGGGGACAGCTCCTACGAGCAGTACGTC.

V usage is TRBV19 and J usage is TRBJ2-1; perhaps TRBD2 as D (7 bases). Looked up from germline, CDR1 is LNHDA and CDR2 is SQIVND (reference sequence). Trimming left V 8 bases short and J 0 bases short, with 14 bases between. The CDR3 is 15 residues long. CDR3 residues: CASGRDTYSYNEQFF. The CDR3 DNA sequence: TGTGCCAGTGGGAGGGACACCTACTCCTACAATGAGCAGTTCTTC. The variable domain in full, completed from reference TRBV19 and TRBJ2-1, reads DGGITQSPKYLFRKEGQNVTLSCEQNLNHDAMYWYRQDPGQGLRLIYYSQIVNDFQKGDIAEGYSVSREKKESFPLTVTSAQKNPTAFYLCASGRDTYSYNEQFFGPGTRLTVL.

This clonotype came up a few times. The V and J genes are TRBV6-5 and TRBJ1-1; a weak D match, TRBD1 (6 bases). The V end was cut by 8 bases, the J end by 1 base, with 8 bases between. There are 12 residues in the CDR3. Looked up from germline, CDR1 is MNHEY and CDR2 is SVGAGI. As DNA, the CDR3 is TGTGCCAGCTTCAGGGGGAACACTGAAGCTTTCTTT. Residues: CASFRGNTEAFF.

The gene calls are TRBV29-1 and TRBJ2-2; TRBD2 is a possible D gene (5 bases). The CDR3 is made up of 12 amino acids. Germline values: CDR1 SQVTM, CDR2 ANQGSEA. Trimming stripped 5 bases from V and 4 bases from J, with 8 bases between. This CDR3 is CSVRRVTGELFF. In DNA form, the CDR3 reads TGCAGCGTTCGGCGGGTCACCGGGGAGCTGTTTTTT.

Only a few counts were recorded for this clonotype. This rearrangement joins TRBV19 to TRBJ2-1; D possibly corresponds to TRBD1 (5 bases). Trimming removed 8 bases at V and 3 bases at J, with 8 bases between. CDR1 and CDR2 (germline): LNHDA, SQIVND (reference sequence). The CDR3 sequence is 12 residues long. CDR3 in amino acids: CASGDSYNEQFF. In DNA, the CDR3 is TGTGCCAGTGGAGACAGCTACAATGAGCAGTTCTTC.

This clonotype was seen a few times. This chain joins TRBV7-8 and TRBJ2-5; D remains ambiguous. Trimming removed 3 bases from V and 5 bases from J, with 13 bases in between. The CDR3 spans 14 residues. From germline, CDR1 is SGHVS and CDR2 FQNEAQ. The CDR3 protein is CASSFRSGWETQYF. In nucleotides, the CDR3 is TGTGCCAGCAGCTTTAGATCCGGGTGGGAGACCCAGTACTTC.

Here the CDR3 DNA reads TGTGCCAGCAGCTTGTGGGGATCCGGAGCGTCCTACGAGCAGTACTTC. This gives the protein CASSLWGSGASYEQYF. V gene TRBV5-6 combines with J gene TRBJ2-7; D ambiguous. Germline V CDR1 and CDR2: SGHDT, YYEEEE. Trimming removed 1 base at V and 1 base at J, with 15 bases between. The length of the CDR3 is 16 residues.

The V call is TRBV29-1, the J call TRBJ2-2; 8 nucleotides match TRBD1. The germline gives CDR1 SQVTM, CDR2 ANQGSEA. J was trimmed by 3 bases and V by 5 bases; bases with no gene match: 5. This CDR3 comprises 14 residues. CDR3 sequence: CSVRQGSDTGELFF. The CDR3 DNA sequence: TGCAGCGTTAGACAGGGGAGTGACACCGGGGAGCTGTTTTTT.

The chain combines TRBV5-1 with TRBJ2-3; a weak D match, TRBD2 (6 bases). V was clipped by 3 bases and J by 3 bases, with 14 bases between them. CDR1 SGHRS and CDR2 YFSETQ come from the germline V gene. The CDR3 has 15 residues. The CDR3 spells CASSSTTSSTDTQYF. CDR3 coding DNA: TGCGCCAGCAGCTCCACTACTAGCTCAACAGATACGCAGTATTTT.